This is a list of T cell receptor beta chains from one sample in a study of OX40 agonist ivuxolimab in advanced cancers. Sequencing used immunoSEQ multiplex PCR; TCRdb keeps in-frame clones, though not all of them. The sample holds over 70,000 clones; 75% to 85% are singletons and the top ten take approximately 5%. The material was CD4+ or CD8+ T cells sorted from blood, obtained in a trial of the OX40 agonist ivuxolimab. These receptors came from an adult with an advanced solid tumor such as melanoma, head and neck, liver or kidney cancer. CDR3s include the opening cysteine and the closing phenylalanine or tryptophan. D genes are given only for firm matches. Size values are once, few and many counts, or a class for expanded clones, and some rows have none.

cdr3_aa cdr3_nt d_call v_call clone_size j_call
CASSRREGRISNTEAFF TGTGCCAGCAGCCGGCGGGAGGGGCGCATATCGAACACTGAAGCTTTCTTT - TRBV4-2 - TRBJ1-1
CASSLIGSGSSYNEQFF TGTGCCAGCAGTTTAATTGGAAGCGGGAGCTCCTACAATGAGCAGTTCTTC TRBD2 TRBV27 - TRBJ2-1
CASSLRRDTEAFF TGTGCCAGCAGTTTGCGCAGGGACACTGAAGCTTTCTTT - TRBV27 - TRBJ1-1
CASSRLAGTYEQYF TGTGCCAGTAGTCGGCTAGCGGGGACCTACGAGCAGTACTTC TRBD2 TRBV19 - TRBJ2-7
CASSPETETQYF TGTGCCAGCTCACCAGAAACAGAGACCCAGTACTTC - TRBV18 few TRBJ2-5
CASSLNRGNGYTF TGTGCCAGCAGCTTAAACAGGGGCAACGGCTACACCTTC TRBD1 TRBV7-2 - TRBJ1-2
CASSEERVPADTQYF TGTGCCAGCAGTGAGGAGCGCGTCCCGGCGGATACGCAGTATTTT - TRBV2 - TRBJ2-3
CASGETAAMNTEAFF TGTGCCAGCGGGGAGACAGCCGCAATGAACACTGAAGCTTTCTTT - TRBV6-1 few TRBJ1-1
CASRTDSNQPQHF TGTGCCAGCAGGACGGATAGCAATCAGCCCCAGCATTTT - TRBV28 few TRBJ1-5
CASSPIRDKGTEAFF TGTGCCAGCAGCCCGATCCGGGATAAAGGCACTGAAGCTTTCTTT - TRBV9 - TRBJ1-1
CATSRDRGRGEETQYF TGTGCCACCAGCAGAGATAGGGGGCGAGGGGAAGAGACCCAGTACTTC TRBD1 TRBV15 - TRBJ2-5
CASSLGLISGNTIYF TGTGCCAGCAGCTTGGGTCTGATCTCTGGAAACACCATATATTTT - TRBV5-8 - TRBJ1-3
CASSVGLGWVAGDKNIQYF TGTGCCAGCAGCGTAGGATTGGGGTGGGTAGCGGGGGACAAAAACATTCAGTACTTC TRBD2 TRBV9 - TRBJ2-4
CASSIRTGVDTQYF TGTGCCAGTAGTATCCGGACAGGGGTAGATACGCAGTATTTT TRBD1 TRBV19 - TRBJ2-3
CASSEAWTDSYEQYF TGTGCCAGCAGTGAAGCTTGGACAGATTCCTACGAGCAGTACTTC - TRBV6-1 - TRBJ2-7
CASSFSYTDTQYF TGTGCCAGCAGCTTTTCTTATACAGATACGCAGTATTTT - TRBV5-8 - TRBJ2-3
CASSAETPGLQDHYGYTF TGTGCCAGCAGCGCGGAAACACCGGGACTCCAAGATCACTATGGCTACACCTTC - TRBV9 - TRBJ1-2
CASSVQVNTEAFF TGTGCCAGCAGCGTACAGGTCAACACTGAAGCTTTCTTT - TRBV2 - TRBJ1-1
CASSRTRTGGYYGYTF TGCGCCAGCAGCCGAACACGGACAGGGGGCTACTATGGCTACACCTTC TRBD1 TRBV4-3 - TRBJ1-2
CASSFSRQNEQFF TGTGCCAGCAGTTTTTCCAGGCAGAATGAGCAGTTCTTC - TRBV27 - TRBJ2-1
CATSTSGGQGIYGYTF TGTGCCACCAGCACCTCCGGGGGACAGGGGATCTATGGCTACACCTTC TRBD1 TRBV15 - TRBJ1-2
CASSGGSNQPQHF TGTGCCAGCTCAGGTGGGAGCAATCAGCCCCAGCATTTT - TRBV9 few TRBJ1-5
CASSLVPVGEQFF TGTGCCAGCAGCTTAGTCCCAGTGGGTGAGCAGTTCTTC - TRBV7-3 - TRBJ2-1
CAWSTRTETQYF TGTGCCTGGAGTACCAGGACGGAGACCCAGTACTTC - TRBV30 - TRBJ2-5
CASSLWLSRDTQYF TGTGCCAGCAGCTTATGGCTGTCTAGGGATACGCAGTATTTT - TRBV7-2 - TRBJ2-3
CASSYHTEAFF TGTGCCAGCAGCTACCACACTGAAGCTTTCTTT - TRBV5-8 - TRBJ1-1
CASSQGQGGQPQHF TGTGCCAGCTCCCAAGGACAGGGGGGTCAGCCCCAGCATTTT TRBD1 TRBV18 - TRBJ1-5
CASSLTAGNYGYTF TGTGCCAGCAGCTTAACGGCGGGTAACTATGGCTACACCTTC - TRBV7-3 - TRBJ1-2
CATHGGRRNTEAFF TGTGCCACGCACGGGGGGCGGAGGAACACTGAAGCTTTCTTT - TRBV6-5 many TRBJ1-1
CASSYRLRGTGELFF TGTGCCAGCAGTTACAGGTTACGGGGCACCGGGGAGCTGTTTTTT - TRBV6-5 - TRBJ2-2
CASSVSGGLQETQYF TGTGCCAGCAGTGTTTCCGGGGGCCTCCAAGAGACCCAGTACTTC - TRBV2 few TRBJ2-5
CASSPQGGGNSGANVLTF TGTGCCAGCAGCCCCCAGGGGGGGGGAAACTCTGGGGCCAACGTCCTGACTTTC - TRBV7-9 few TRBJ2-6
CASSQLGPLDEQYF TGCGCCAGCAGCCAACTGGGACCGCTGGACGAGCAGTACTTC - TRBV4-1 few TRBJ2-7
CASSVSPLSYNEQFF TGTGCCAGCAGTGTTTCCCCTTTGTCCTACAATGAGCAGTTCTTC - TRBV6-1 few TRBJ2-1
CASSQDWGQGAYEQFF TGTGCCAGCAGCCAAGATTGGGGACAGGGGGCCTATGAGCAGTTCTTC TRBD1 TRBV4-2 - TRBJ2-1
CSVESGRGGDEQFF TGCAGCGTTGAATCCGGCAGAGGGGGCGATGAGCAGTTCTTC TRBD1 TRBV29-1 - TRBJ2-1
CSAARTGTTTEAFF TGCAGCGCCGCCCGGACAGGGACGACCACTGAAGCTTTCTTT TRBD1 TRBV29-1 - TRBJ1-1
CASKYGRGRQNTEAFF TGTGCCAGTAAATACGGCAGGGGGCGTCAGAACACTGAAGCTTTCTTT TRBD1 TRBV19 - TRBJ1-1
CASSMVGAIQETQYF TGTGCCAGTAGTATGGTAGGGGCCATACAAGAGACCCAGTACTTC - TRBV19 once TRBJ2-5
CASSGQQGTYGYTF TGTGCCAGCAGCGGCCAACAGGGTACTTATGGCTACACCTTC - TRBV9 - TRBJ1-2
CASRRDRGIDQPQHF TGTGCCAGCCGTAGGGACAGGGGTATCGATCAGCCCCAGCATTTT TRBD1 TRBV5-5 - TRBJ1-5
CASSRLGTGELFF TGTGCCAGCAGCCGCCTCGGAACCGGGGAGCTGTTTTTT - TRBV5-5 - TRBJ2-2
CASSPLTSSETQYF TGTGCCAGCAGCCCATTGACTAGCTCCGAGACCCAGTACTTC TRBD2 TRBV7-2 few TRBJ2-5
CASSDRGHEDGYTF TGTGCCAGCAGTGACAGGGGCCATGAGGATGGCTACACCTTC TRBD1 TRBV27 few TRBJ1-2
CASSLLAAPTDTQYF TGCGCCAGCAGCTTATTAGCGGCCCCCACAGATACGCAGTATTTT - TRBV5-1 - TRBJ2-3
CASIPGTPYTDTQYF TGTGCCAGCATTCCAGGGACACCATACACAGATACGCAGTATTTT - TRBV27 few TRBJ2-3
CATSGHNSGNTIYF TGTGCCACCAGCGGGCATAACTCTGGAAACACCATATATTTT - TRBV15 - TRBJ1-3
CASSTGVEKLFF TGTGCCAGTAGCACAGGGGTGGAAAAACTGTTTTTT TRBD1 TRBV19 medium-sized TRBJ1-4
CASRGGTLGNEQYF TGTGCCAGCCGCGGAGGGACCCTTGGTAACGAGCAGTACTTC - TRBV28 - TRBJ2-7
CASSSDGLKPVGYTF TGTGCCAGTAGTTCGGACGGCCTGAAACCCGTAGGCTACACCTTC - TRBV19 - TRBJ1-2
CASSGRQGGSPLHF TGTGCCAGCAGTGGGAGACAGGGGGGGTCACCCCTCCACTTT TRBD1 TRBV2 few TRBJ1-6
CASSSEGAGANVLTF TGTGCCAGCAGTTCAGAGGGGGCTGGGGCCAACGTCCTGACTTTC - TRBV28 - TRBJ2-6
CASSQGSTPLGYTF TGCGCCAGCAGCCAGGGGTCGACACCCCTTGGCTACACCTTC - TRBV4-1 once TRBJ1-2
CASRSQSSGNTIYF TGTGCCAGCAGATCTCAGAGCTCTGGAAACACCATATATTTT - TRBV27 few TRBJ1-3
CASSVTGAETEKLFF TGCGCCAGCAGCGTCACAGGGGCCGAAACTGAAAAACTGTTTTTT TRBD1 TRBV5-1 - TRBJ1-4